These 23 T cell receptor beta chains were all obtained from the same sample, sequenced in a study of blood T cells in healthy people across ages. Primers used in a second PCR of about 6 to 11 cycles were a sample-barcoded 5' primer and a J-beta primer mix. Using its own MiXCR run on the 5' RACE reads, TCRdb lists one record per CDR3 protein. The sample carries about 1,400,000 distinct CDR3 sequences, approximately 63% recorded once. Sequencing used blood. The receptors come from a man younger than 30 in good health.

Concerning this clonotype: One end of the junction fails to match germline, which may point to a read error. V is TRBV12-3 or TRBV12-4 and J is TRBJ1-2, with 8 bases identical to TRBD1. This CDR3 comprises 14 residues. The DNA of the CDR3 is TGTGCCAGCAGGCGGACAGGGCGGGCCTATGGCTACACTTTC. This translates into CASRRTGRAYGYTF.

V is TRBV12-5 and J is TRBJ2-3; D unclear. Trimming pared 9 bases from V and 2 bases from J, leaving 18 bases between. Germline V gives CDR1 LGHNT, CDR2 FRNRAP. The CDR3 covers 15 residues. Written as DNA, the CDR3 is TGTGCTAGCCGACTGTCGGAGCCCGACACAGATACGCAGTATTTT. This translates into CASRLSEPDTDTQYF.

V gene TRBV4-1 combines with J gene TRBJ2-3; perhaps TRBD1 as D (5 bases). This CDR3 has 13 residues. Between the trimmed V and J ends, which lost 5 bases and 5 bases, there was a span of 11 bases. Germline lookup yields CDR1 MGHRA and CDR2 YSYEKL. DNA for the CDR3: TGCGCCAGCAGCGTGCTTACAGGAGATACGCAGTATTTT. Translation gives CASSVLTGDTQYF.

J is TRBJ1-2 and V is TRBV11-2, with D possibly matching TRBD1 (5 bases). The CDR3 runs to 17 residues. Germline CDR1 and CDR2: SGHAT and FQNNGV. V was trimmed by 1 base and J by 3 bases, leaving 18 bases between them. The CDR3 nucleotides read TGTGCCAGCAGCTTAGGTCCCGGGACGGCGGACGACTATGGCTACACCTTC. Protein sequence: CASSLGPGTADDYGYTF.

The chain recombines TRBV4-3 with TRBJ1-1; D call uncertain. Germline V gene sequence: CDR1 LGHNA, CDR2 YSLEER. V was cut by 1 base and J by 3 bases, with 15 bases left in between. CDR3 length equals 16 residues. This chain's CDR3 is CASSQGGTLLDTEAFF. As DNA, the CDR3 is TGCGCCAGCAGCCAAGGGGGTACCCTACTGGACACTGAAGCTTTCTTT.

The chain couples TRBV10-2 to TRBJ2-5; TRBD2 matches at 8 bases. J gave up 5 bases and V 6 bases, and 14 bases lay outside the gene matches. CDR3 length: 16 amino acids. CDR1 is WSHSY and CDR2 is SAAADI in the germline V gene. The DNA for the CDR3 is TGCGCCAGCAGAGGTTCGCTAGCGGGCGTCGGGGAGACCCAGTACTTC. It specifies CASRGSLAGVGETQYF.

This clonotype has a handful of counts. This chain links TRBV20-1 with TRBJ1-2; D remains ambiguous. The CDR3 consists of 14 residues. CDR1 and CDR2 (germline): DFQATT, SNEGSKA (reference sequence). The V end was cut by 0 bases, the J end by 4 bases, with 12 bases between. CDR3 residues: CSARDEGTVYGYTF. The CDR3 region has the DNA TGCAGTGCTAGAGACGAGGGAACGGTCTATGGCTACACCTTC.

This rearrangement joins TRBV12-3 or TRBV12-4 to TRBJ1-1; perhaps TRBD1 as D (6 bases). CDR3 length: 12 residues. V was shortened by 7 bases and J by 8 bases, with 14 bases between the two germline ends. CDR3 sequence reads: CASIDWGREAFF. In nucleotides, the CDR3 is TGTGCCAGCATCGACTGGGGGCGAGAAGCTTTCTTT.

The genes are TRBV6-6 and TRBJ1-4, with 8 bases identical to TRBD1. Germline assignment: CDR1 MNHNY and CDR2 SVGAGI (reference sequence). This CDR3 spans 15 amino acids. V shed 4 bases, J shed 4 bases, and the junction held 5 bases outside the gene matches. CDR3 coding DNA: TGTGCCAGCAGTTCCGAAGGACAGGGTAATGAAAAACTGTTTTTT. This encodes CASSSEGQGNEKLFF.

V gene TRBV28 combines with J gene TRBJ1-2; D unresolved. V was trimmed by 7 bases and J by 0 bases, leaving 15 bases between them. The CDR3 sequence is 15 residues long. CDR1 is MDHEN, CDR2 SYDVKM, per germline. CDR3 bases: TGTGCCAGCACCCTTTGGACCGGAGCTAACTATGGCTACACCTTC. Amino acid sequence: CASTLWTGANYGYTF.

This clonotype was seen more than once but under ten times. The chain uses TRBV14 and TRBJ2-5; D unresolved. This CDR3 spans 15 amino acids. Trimming removed 4 bases at V and 1 base at J, with 13 bases between. CDR1 SGHDN and CDR2 FVKESK come from the germline V gene. CDR3 DNA sequence: TGTGCCAGCAGCCCGGTGTTTGGTGCCCAAGAGACCCAGTACTTC. Protein product: CASSPVFGAQETQYF.

This clonotype was detected only once. CDR3 coding DNA: TGTGCCAACACCGCCGGGCCTGGGGACTATGGCTACACCTTC. This codes for CANTAGPGDYGYTF. The V call is TRBV6-1, the J call TRBJ1-2; D is ambiguous. In germline, CDR1 is MNHNS, CDR2 SASEGT. CDR3 length: 14 residues. Trimming shortened V by 10 bases and J by 3 bases, and 18 bases separated the two germline ends.

The chain links TRBV5-1 to TRBJ2-1; 11 bases line up with TRBD2. Per germline, CDR1 SGHRS and CDR2 YFSETQ. The CDR3 sequence is 16 residues long. Unmatched junction bases numbered 12, after V lost 7 bases and J lost 6 bases. Written as DNA, the CDR3 is TGCGCCAGCGAGAAGGTCCTAGCGGGGGGTATCAATGAGCAGTTCTTC. Its translation: CASEKVLAGGINEQFF.

This clonotype was recorded only once. The V and J genes are TRBV6-5 and TRBJ1-6, with D unresolved. The CDR3 covers 15 residues. V shed 7 bases and J shed 3 bases, with 13 bases lying between them. Germline CDR1 and CDR2: MNHEY and SVGAGI. CDR3 nucleotides: TGTGCCAGCACTAACCGGCGGAACTATAATTCACCCCTCCACTTT. Residues: CASTNRRNYNSPLHF.

There are a few counts of this clonotype. The rearrangement uses TRBV20-1 and TRBJ2-2, with 7 bases matching TRBD2. Germline V gene lookup returns CDR1 DFQATT and CDR2 SNEGSKA (reference sequence). CDR3 length: 15 residues. The ends lost 3 bases at V and 7 bases at J; junction bases unmatched: 11. The CDR3 DNA follows: TGCAGTGCTAGGCGGCCTAGCGGACGCCTCGGGGAGCTGTTTTTT. Its translation is CSARRPSGRLGELFF.

This clonotype was recorded a few times. The CDR3 DNA sequence: TGCAGTGCTTGGGAAGCCAAAAACATTCAGTACTTC. Translating gives CSAWEAKNIQYF. V usage is TRBV20-1 and J usage is TRBJ2-4; D not resolved. Looked up from germline, CDR1 is DFQATT and CDR2 is SNEGSKA (reference sequence). The V gene lost 5 bases and the J gene lost 0 bases, with 5 bases spanning the gap. The CDR3 contains 12 residues.

The gene calls are TRBV2 and TRBJ1-2; possible D gene TRBD1, 5 bases. V shed 6 bases and J shed 4 bases, with 15 bases lying between them. Germline V gives CDR1 SNHLY, CDR2 FYNNEI. The CDR3 length is 14 residues. The CDR3 bases are TGTGCCAGCAGCCGAAGGGGAGGTTCCTATGGCTACACCTTC. This translates into CASSRRGGSYGYTF.

This rearrangement joins TRBV4-1 to TRBJ2-4, with 8 bases that match TRBD1. The J call may be mistaken, given a closer DNA end match to TRBJ2-7. The CDR3 runs to 16 residues. Germline loops: CDR1 MGHRA, CDR2 YSYEKL. The DNA of the CDR3 is TGCGCCAGCAGCCAAGGGGCACGGACAGGGCCAGACGAGCAGTACTTC. Translated, it gives CASSQGARTGPDEQYF.

The genes are TRBV7-9 and TRBJ1-4; D perhaps matches TRBD1 (5 bases). Germline CDR1 SEHNR, CDR2 FQNEAQ (reference sequence). The V and J ends lost 3 bases and 2 bases respectively, with 19 bases between them. The CDR3 spans 18 residues. The CDR3 reads CASSFQPTPEGTNEKLFF. CDR3 nucleotides: TGTGCCAGCAGCTTTCAACCGACGCCTGAGGGGACTAATGAAAAACTGTTTTTT.

This rearrangement joins TRBV29-1 to TRBJ1-5; D possibly corresponds to TRBD1 (5 bases). V lost 3 bases and J 5 bases, leaving 11 bases between the germline ends. The CDR3 is made up of 13 amino acids. Germline V gives CDR1 SQVTM, CDR2 ANQGSEA. DNA for the CDR3: TGCAGCGTTGAGGGGACGTTAGATCAGCCCCAGCATTTT. Amino acid sequence: CSVEGTLDQPQHF.

This sequence joins TRBV9 and TRBJ2-1; D gene uncertain. Per germline, CDR1 SGDLS and CDR2 YYNGEE. Trimming took 4 bases from V and 10 from J, leaving 15 bases between them. CDR3 length: 13 residues. The CDR3 DNA sequence: TGTGCCAGCAGCCCCACCTTTCTGCGGGAGCAGTTCTTC. This gives the protein CASSPTFLREQFF. Together with reference TRBV9 and TRBJ2-1, the CDR3 gives the full variable domain: DSGVTQTPKHLITATGQRVTLRCSPRSGDLSVYWYQQSLDQGLQFLIQYYNGEERAKGNILERFSAQQFPDLHSELNLSSLELGDSALYFCASSPTFLREQFFGPGTRLTVL.

V usage is TRBV29-1 and J usage is TRBJ2-1, with TRBD2 matching over 9 bases. Trimming took 6 bases from V and 6 from J; bases not matched to a gene: 6. The germline CDR1 and CDR2 sequences are SQVTM and ANQGSEA. CDR3 length equals 13 residues. The CDR3 protein is CSVLSGGLNEQFF. The CDR3 DNA reads as TGCAGCGTCCTCAGCGGGGGGCTCAATGAGCAGTTCTTC.

This clonotype showed up just a few times. The chain has TRBV6-5 and TRBJ2-1, with D perhaps matching TRBD1 or TRBD2 (6 bases each). The CDR3 is 15 amino acids. CDR1 MNHEY and CDR2 SVGAGI come from the germline V gene. Trimming took 4 bases from V and 4 from J, leaving 14 bases between them. The CDR3 loop is CASSLTGGRYNEQFF. CDR3 sequence (DNA): TGTGCCAGCAGTTTGACAGGAGGGAGGTACAATGAGCAGTTCTTC.